This T cell receptor (beta chain) appears in the sequencing data of a study of beta chain features in type 1 diabetes. About the research overall: Healthy donors, compared against patients, showed similar age, gender and cell yields. Study observations and caveats: In patients and controls equally, PCR might favor templates that are shorter.

As every portion of the isolated RNA was reverse transcribed, the sequencing read expressed TCRB transcripts. Sequenced by immunoSEQ multiplex PCR; TCRdb stores in-frame clones only, minus some. The sample lists about 130,000 clones, nearly 9.5% occurring once. On this clone: Its antigen is currently unknown.

The CDR3 contains 14 residues. Trimming at V came to 2 bases and at J to 12 bases, leaving 7 bases not matched to a gene. Germline V gives CDR1 LGHNA, CDR2 YNFKEQ. The V gene is TRBV4-2, the J gene TRBJ2-1, with 10 nucleotides matching TRBD1. The receptor comes from a man between 18 and 29 years old in good health. Sequencing was performed on central memory CD4+ T cells from blood. The CDR3, as DNA: TGTGCCAGCAGCCAAAAGACAGGGGGCCCCTTGCAGTTCTTC. This codes for CASSQKTGGPLQFF.